This TCR beta chain was identified in a study of CD8 T cells in ankylosing spondylitis. Notes on the study in general: Reportedly, significant enrichment of disease-linked clones occurred in matched ankylosing spondylitis synovial fluid. Typical of ankylosing spondylitis blood, it appeared, was a TCR beta motif of under 10 highly homologous variants. Disease-linked clones bore a CD8+ phenotype and were relatively rare in peripheral blood.

This clonotype was seen a few times. The antigen remains undetermined. V shed 5 bases, J shed 6 bases, and the junction held 6 bases outside the gene matches. There are 14 residues in the CDR3. Germline V gene sequence: CDR1 LNHDA, CDR2 SQIVND (reference sequence). As the method for making TCR beta libraries, quantitative 5'-RACE with molecular barcodes was used. TCRdb recomputed calls from the 5' RACE reads with MiXCR, one row per CDR3 protein. The table records roughly 450,000 distinct CDR3 sequences, 25% to 30% of them present only once. This sequence originates from a male donor with ankylosing spondylitis. This rearrangement joins TRBV19 to TRBJ1-5; 8 nucleotides agree with TRBD1. Sequencing was done on a sample of blood, either unsorted or a sorted T cell fraction (not recorded which). CDR3 loop: CASSYRQGRQPQHF. The CDR3 DNA follows: TGTGCCAGTAGTTACCGACAGGGGCGTCAGCCCCAGCATTTT. The whole variable domain, remainder taken from reference TRBV19 and TRBJ1-5, is DGGITQSPKYLFRKEGQNVTLSCEQNLNHDAMYWYRQDPGQGLRLIYYSQIVNDFQKGDIAEGYSVSREKKESFPLTVTSAQKNPTAFYLCASSYRQGRQPQHFGDGTRLSIL.